This TCR beta chain was retrieved from a study of identical twins. This clonotype has a handful of counts. What it recognizes is unknown. V was cut by 6 bases and J by 7 bases, with 21 bases left in between. The CDR3 is 15 residues long. Germline loops: CDR1 SGHAT, CDR2 FQNNGV. Study-wide points: When twins shared out-of-frame alpha sequences, those sequences had excess low generation probability.

TCRdb called the 5' RACE reads again in MiXCR, with one record for every CDR3 protein. The sample contains roughly 480,000 distinct CDR3 sequences, around 24% of which appear only once. The same specimen was also included in a second study, on T cells expressing NK-cell markers. This second report adds: Source material for TCR beta repertoires consisted of sorted CD3+CD56+NKG2C+, CD3+CD56+NKG2C- and CD3+CD56-NKG2C+ T cells.

J is TRBJ2-5 and V is TRBV11-2; possible D gene TRBD2, 6 bases. The receptor was isolated from a woman in her late teens or twenties in good health. What was sequenced was CD4+ T cells sorted from blood. CDR3 residues: CASRPFRDSRGTQYF. As DNA, the CDR3 is TGTGCCAGCAGACCCTTTCGGGACTCCCGAGGGACCCAGTACTTC.